This T cell receptor beta chain was identified during a study of cytomegalovirus exposure and HLA in healthy donors. Study-level background: Falling in the Caucasian-associated ancestry cluster were roughly 86% of approximately 400 genotyped donors. General study results and limits: There were some V segments, including TRBV6-2 and TRBV6-3, excluded as indistinguishable.

Trimming cost V 0 bases and J 5 bases, with 8 bases left between them. CDR3 size: 14 residues. Germline-derived CDR1 and CDR2 are SGHRS and YFSETQ. A remark on this clone: Antigen: not known.

Primers included in the PCR were 60 Vbeta and 13 Jbeta primers. Assay used: immunoSEQ multiplex PCR; TCRdb lists only in-frame clones, some missing. The profile shows roughly 150,000 clones, less than 90% of them singletons. This receptor was taken from a man aged 25 to 45 in good health and CMV-seronegative. The sequenced sample was PBMCs. The chain carries TRBV5-1 and TRBJ1-4; D unclear. This CDR3 is CASSLVPGNEKLFF. The CDR3 DNA is TGCGCCAGCAGCTTGGTGCCAGGCAATGAAAAACTGTTTTTT.